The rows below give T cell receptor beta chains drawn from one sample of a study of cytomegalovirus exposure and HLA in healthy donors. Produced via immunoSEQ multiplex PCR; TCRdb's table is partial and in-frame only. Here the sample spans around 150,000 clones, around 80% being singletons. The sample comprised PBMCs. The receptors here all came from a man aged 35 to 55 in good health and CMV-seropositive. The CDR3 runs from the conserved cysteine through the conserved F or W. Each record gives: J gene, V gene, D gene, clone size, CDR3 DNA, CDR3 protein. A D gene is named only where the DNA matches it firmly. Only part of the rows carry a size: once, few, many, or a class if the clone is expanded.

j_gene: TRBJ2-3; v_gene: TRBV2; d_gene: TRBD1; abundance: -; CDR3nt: TGTGCCACACTTCGGGACAGAAACACAGATACGCAGTATTTT; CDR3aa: CATLRDRNTDTQYF
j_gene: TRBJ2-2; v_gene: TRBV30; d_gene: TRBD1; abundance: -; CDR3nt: TGTGCCTCGGGACAGGACCTTAACACCGGGGAGCTGTTTTTT; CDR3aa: CASGQDLNTGELFF
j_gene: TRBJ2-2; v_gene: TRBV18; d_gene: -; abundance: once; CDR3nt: TGTGCCAGCTCACCCAGGGGCACCGGGGAGCTGTTTTTT; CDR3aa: CASSPRGTGELFF
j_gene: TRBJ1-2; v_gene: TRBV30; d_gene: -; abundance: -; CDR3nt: TGTGCCTGGAAACTAGGATCTAACTATGGCTACACCTTC; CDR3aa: CAWKLGSNYGYTF
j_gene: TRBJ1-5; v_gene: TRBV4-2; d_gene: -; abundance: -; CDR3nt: TGTGCCAGCAGCCAAGAAGTTGCAGGGGCCCTTTTAGGGCCCCAGCATTTT; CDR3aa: CASSQEVAGALLGPQHF
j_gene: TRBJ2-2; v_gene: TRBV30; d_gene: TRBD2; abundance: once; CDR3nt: TGTGCCTGGAGGACCCAGCGGGAGGGCCCCGGGGAGCTGTTTTTT; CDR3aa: CAWRTQREGPGELFF
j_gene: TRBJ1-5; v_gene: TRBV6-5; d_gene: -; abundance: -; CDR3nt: TGTGCCAGCAGCCCCGACAGAGATCAGCCCCAGCATTTT; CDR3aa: CASSPDRDQPQHF
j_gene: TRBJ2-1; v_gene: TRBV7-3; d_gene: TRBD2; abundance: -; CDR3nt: TGTGCCAGCAGTCCTCGAGTAGCGGGATTGGATGAGCAGTTCTTC; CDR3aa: CASSPRVAGLDEQFF
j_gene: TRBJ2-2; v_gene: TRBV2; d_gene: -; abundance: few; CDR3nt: TGTGCCAGCGAAGCCCCCGGGGAGCTGTTTTTT; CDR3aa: CASEAPGELFF
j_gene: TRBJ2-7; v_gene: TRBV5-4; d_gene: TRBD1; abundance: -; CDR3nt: TGTGCCAGCAGCTCGGGGACAGGGACCCTGCTCTACGAGCAGTACTTC; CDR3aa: CASSSGTGTLLYEQYF
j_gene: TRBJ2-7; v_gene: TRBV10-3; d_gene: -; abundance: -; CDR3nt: TGTGCCATCAGTGAGTCCCTCTCTCTCTCCTACGAGCAGTACTTC; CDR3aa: CAISESLSLSYEQYF
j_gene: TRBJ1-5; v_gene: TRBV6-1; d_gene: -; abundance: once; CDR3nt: TGTGCCAGCAAAGTTCGCAGTCGTCAGCCCCAGCATTTT; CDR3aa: CASKVRSRQPQHF
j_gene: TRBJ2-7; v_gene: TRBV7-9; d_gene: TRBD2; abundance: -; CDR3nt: TGTGCCAGCAGCTTCTTAGCGGGGCGCTCCTACGAGCAGTACTTC; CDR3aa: CASSFLAGRSYEQYF
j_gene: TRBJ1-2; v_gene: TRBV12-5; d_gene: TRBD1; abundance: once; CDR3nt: TGTGCTAGTGCCCCAAGCCCGGGACAGGGTGACTATGGCTACACCTTC; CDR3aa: CASAPSPGQGDYGYTF
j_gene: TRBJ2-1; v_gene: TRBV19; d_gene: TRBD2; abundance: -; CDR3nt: TGTGCCAGTAGTCGCGCGGGACTAGACGACAGGCAGTTCTTC; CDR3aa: CASSRAGLDDRQFF
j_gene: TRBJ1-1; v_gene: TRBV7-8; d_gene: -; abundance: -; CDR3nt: TGTGCCAGCAGCTTAATTCCAGGGTACGCTGAAGCTTTCTTT; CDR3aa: CASSLIPGYAEAFF
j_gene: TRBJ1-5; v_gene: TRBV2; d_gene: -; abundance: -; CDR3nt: TGTGCCAGCAGTGAAGGTCCGGGGCCCCAGCATTTT; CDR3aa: CASSEGPGPQHF
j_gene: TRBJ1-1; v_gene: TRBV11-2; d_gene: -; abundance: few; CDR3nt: TGTGCCAGCAGCTTAGGGGCAGGGGTGGGTAGCACTGAAGCTTTCTTT; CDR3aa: CASSLGAGVGSTEAFF
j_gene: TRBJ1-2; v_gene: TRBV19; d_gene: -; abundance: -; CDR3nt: TGTGCCAGTAGTACAAGGACGGGGAAGGACTATGGCTACACCTTC; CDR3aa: CASSTRTGKDYGYTF
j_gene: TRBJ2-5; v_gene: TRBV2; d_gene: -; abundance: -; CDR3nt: TGTGCCAGCAAGGAGCATCTGGTCCAAGAGACCCAGTACTTC; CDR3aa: CASKEHLVQETQYF
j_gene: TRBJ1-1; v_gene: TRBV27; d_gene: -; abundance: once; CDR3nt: TGTGCCAGCAGACTAGAGGCATTGAACACTGAAGCTTTCTTT; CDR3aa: CASRLEALNTEAFF
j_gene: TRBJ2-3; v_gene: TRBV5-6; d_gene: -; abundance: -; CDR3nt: TGTGCCAGCAGCTTTAGCAGGGGAGATACGCAGTATTTT; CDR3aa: CASSFSRGDTQYF
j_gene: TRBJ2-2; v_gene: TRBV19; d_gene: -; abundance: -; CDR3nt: TGTGCCAGTAGTACAGGGGGGATTGTCGGGGAGCTGTTTTTT; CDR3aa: CASSTGGIVGELFF
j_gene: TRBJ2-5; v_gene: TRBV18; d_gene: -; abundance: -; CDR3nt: TGTGCCAGCTCACCCGAAGAGACCCAGTACTTC; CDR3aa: CASSPEETQYF
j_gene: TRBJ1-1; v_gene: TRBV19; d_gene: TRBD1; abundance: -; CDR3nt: TGTGCCAGTAGTATTACGTGGGACAGGCTTCATGGAGCTTTCTTT; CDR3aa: CASSITWDRLHGAFF
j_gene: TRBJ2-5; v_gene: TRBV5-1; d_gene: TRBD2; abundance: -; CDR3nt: TGCGCCAGCAGCTTGGTGGGGGGGACTAGCGGGAGTCCCCAAGAGACCCAGTACTTC; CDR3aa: CASSLVGGTSGSPQETQYF
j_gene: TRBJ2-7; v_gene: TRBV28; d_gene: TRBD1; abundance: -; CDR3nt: TGTGCCAGCAGTTTCGGGACAGGGCCCTACGAGCAGTACTTC; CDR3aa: CASSFGTGPYEQYF
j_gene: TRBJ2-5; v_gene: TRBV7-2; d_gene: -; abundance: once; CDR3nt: TGTGCCAGCAGCCCTCAAGGGAGGCCAGGGGAGACCCAGTACTTC; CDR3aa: CASSPQGRPGETQYF
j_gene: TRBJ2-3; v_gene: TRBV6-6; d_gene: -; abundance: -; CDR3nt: TGTGCCAGCAGTCAGGATCTGGTAGATACGCAGTATTTT; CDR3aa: CASSQDLVDTQYF
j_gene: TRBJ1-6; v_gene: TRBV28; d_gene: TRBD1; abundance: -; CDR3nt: TGTGCCAGCAGACCGGGACAGGGGAGGAATTCACCCCTCCACTTT; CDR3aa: CASRPGQGRNSPLHF